The 29 T cell receptor beta chains below all came from one sample that was sequenced in a study of T cells in Graves' hyperthyroidism and ophthalmopathy. TCR beta CDR3 region amplification was performed from RNA transcripts. During a first-round RT-PCR of the TCR CDR3, the HTBI primer set was used. TCRdb re-analysed the multiplex PCR reads in MiXCR, keeping a single row per CDR3 protein. The table records under 450,000 distinct CDR3 sequences, around an eighth of them present only once. The sample was blood. These receptor sequences come from a man aged 30-40 years with Graves' hyperthyroidism that later progressed to Graves' ophthalmopathy.

The J gene is TRBJ2-7, the V gene TRBV7-8; 13 bases line up with TRBD2. V lost 2 bases to trimming and J lost 3 bases; unmatched junction nucleotides: 7. CDR3 size: 17 residues. From germline, CDR1 is SGHVS and CDR2 FQNEAQ. The CDR3 here is CASSLKAGLAGRYEQYF. Here the CDR3 DNA reads TGTGCCAGCAGCTTAAAGGCGGGACTAGCGGGACGCTACGAGCAGTACTTC.

V gene TRBV29-1 combines with J gene TRBJ1-1, with D uncertain. CDR1 SQVTM and CDR2 ANQGSEA come from the germline V gene. The CDR3 is made up of 13 amino acids. Trimming left V 4 bases short and J 0 bases short, with 9 bases between. The CDR3 region has the DNA TGCAGCGTTGGTCTGACTATGAACACTGAAGCTTTCTTT. Translation: CSVGLTMNTEAFF.

This clonotype was seen at least ten times. The J gene is TRBJ2-2, the V gene TRBV28, with TRBD1 matching over 7 bases. In germline, CDR1 is MDHEN, CDR2 SYDVKM. There are 15 residues in the CDR3. Losses at the gene ends were 7 bases for V and 2 bases for J; bases not matched to a gene: 7. The CDR3 spells CASNSDRVNTGELFF. The DNA of the CDR3 is TGTGCCAGCAACTCAGACAGGGTCAACACCGGGGAGCTGTTTTTT.

The genes are TRBV14 and TRBJ1-5; D is unresolved. The germline V gene has CDR1 SGHDN and CDR2 FVKESK. V was clipped by 4 bases and J by 0 bases, with 13 bases between them. The CDR3 is made up of 16 amino acids. This chain's CDR3 is CASSPPTYTSNQPQHF. The CDR3 DNA sequence: TGTGCCAGCAGCCCCCCGACTTATACTAGCAATCAGCCCCAGCATTTT.

The table lists this clonotype with many counts. The J gene is TRBJ1-1, the V gene TRBV2, with D hard to call. Trimming shortened V by 4 bases and J by 6 bases, and 9 bases separated the two germline ends. CDR3 length equals 12 residues. Germline-derived CDR1 and CDR2 are SNHLY and FYNNEI. CDR3 nucleotides: TGTGCCAGCAGTGGAGACACCTCTGAAGCTTTCTTT. This translates into CASSGDTSEAFF.

The V gene is TRBV18, the J gene TRBJ2-7; TRBD2 matches at 8 bases. CDR1 is KGHSH, CDR2 LQKENI, per germline. V shed 3 bases and J 0 bases; nucleotides not matched to a gene: 1. The CDR3 runs 14 residues. CDR3 DNA sequence: TGTGCCAGCTCACCTACTAGCGGCTCCTACGAGCAGTACTTC. This sequence encodes CASSPTSGSYEQYF.

The V gene is TRBV3-1, the J gene TRBJ2-7, with 7 bases lining up with TRBD1. CDR3 size: 16 residues. The V gene's germline CDR1 is LGHDT and CDR2 YNNKEL (reference sequence). J was trimmed by 7 bases and V by 0 bases; bases with no gene match: 12. The CDR3 DNA follows: TGTGCCAGCAGCCAAGATCCCGGGACAGCCTCTAGGGAGCAGTACTTC. Its translation: CASSQDPGTASREQYF.

This clonotype was seen repeatedly, ten times or more. The chain couples TRBV3-1 to TRBJ2-5, with 8 positions matching TRBD2. V gave up 4 bases and J gave up 5 bases; unmatched junction bases: 9. This CDR3 comprises 15 residues. CDR1 is LGHDT and CDR2 is YNNKEL in the germline V gene (reference sequence). Here the CDR3 DNA reads TGTGCCAGCAGCCCAGGAGGGATAGCGGGGGAGACCCAGTACTTC. It is translated as CASSPGGIAGETQYF.

A few counts support this clonotype. V and J are TRBV30 and TRBJ2-7; perhaps TRBD1 as D (6 bases). There are 16 residues in the CDR3. Trimming pared 3 bases from V and 5 bases from J, leaving 23 bases between. The germline gives CDR1 GTSNPN, CDR2 SVGIG (reference sequence). The CDR3 spells CAWRGPRKTGLDEQYF. For the CDR3, the DNA is TGTGCCTGGAGAGGGCCGCGAAAGACAGGTTTGGACGAGCAGTACTTC.

This clonotype appeared many times. This chain joins TRBV7-9 and TRBJ1-4; D is unclear. Germline CDR1 reads SEHNR; CDR2 reads FQNEAQ (reference sequence). The CDR3 covers 14 residues. V gave up 5 bases and J gave up 8 bases, with 15 bases separating them. CDR3 coding DNA: TGTGCCAGCAGCAACCGCGCGGGGTGGGAAAAACTGTTTTTT. Translated: CASSNRAGWEKLFF.

In its sample, this clonotype was seen many times. The chain has TRBV30 and TRBJ1-1; the D gene is possibly TRBD1 (5 bases). Germline CDR1 is GTSNPN and CDR2 is SVGIG (reference sequence). This CDR3 contains 13 residues. The ends were cut back, 1 base at V and 4 bases at J, with 10 bases in the middle. The CDR3 nucleotides are TGTGCCTGGAGTGAACGGAGGGGCACTGAAGCTTTCTTT. Translating it yields CAWSERRGTEAFF.

The rearrangement links TRBV6-1 to TRBJ1-3, with a possible D match to TRBD1 (6 bases). Looked up from germline, CDR1 is MNHNS and CDR2 is SASEGT. Trimming shortened V by 2 bases and J by 3 bases, and 11 bases separated the two germline ends. The CDR3 has 15 residues. CDR3 in amino acids: CASSERGSGGNTIYF. The CDR3 DNA reads as TGTGCCAGCAGTGAAAGGGGGAGTGGTGGAAACACCATATATTTT.

This clonotype has only a few counts. The DNA of the CDR3 is TGCAGTGCTAGTCGGGGGACCGTAAATAGCAATCAGCCCCAGCATTTT. Its protein is CSASRGTVNSNQPQHF. The chain couples TRBV20-1 to TRBJ1-5, with a tentative D call TRBD1 (5 bases). This CDR3 has 16 amino acids. The V gene lost 3 bases and the J gene lost 0 bases, with 15 bases spanning the gap. Germline lookup yields CDR1 DFQATT and CDR2 SNEGSKA (reference sequence).

This chain uses TRBV5-1 with TRBJ2-3, with 8 bases identical to TRBD1. Trimming cost V 0 bases and J 2 bases; bases outside gene matches: 5. Germline V gene data show CDR1 as SGHRS and CDR2 as YFSETQ. The CDR3 is 16 residues long. CDR3 nucleotide sequence: TGCGCCAGCAGCTTGGGTGCTCAGGGGGCCACAGATACGCAGTATTTT. It yields the protein CASSLGAQGATDTQYF. Filled out from reference TRBV5-1 and TRBJ2-3, the complete variable domain reads KAGVTQTPRYLIKTRGQQVTLSCSPISGHRSVSWYQQTPGQGLQFLFEYFSETQRNKGNFPGRFSGRQFSNSRSEMNVSTLELGDSALYLCASSLGAQGATDTQYFGPGTRLTVL.

J is TRBJ2-1 and V is TRBV19; 10 bases align to TRBD2. The germline V gene has CDR1 LNHDA and CDR2 SQIVND (reference sequence). Trimming at V came to 6 bases and at J to 11 bases, leaving 7 bases not matched to a gene. This CDR3 contains 13 residues. The CDR3 DNA sequence: TGTGCCAGTAGAGAGCGGGGGGGCCCAAAGCAGTTCTTC. It translates to CASRERGGPKQFF.

The sample holds many counts of this clonotype. This rearrangement joins TRBV2 to TRBJ2-3; D gene uncertain. Germline assignment: CDR1 SNHLY and CDR2 FYNNEI. The length of the CDR3 is 14 residues. V gave up 5 bases and J gave up 2 bases, with 11 bases separating them. In DNA form, the CDR3 reads TGTGCCAGCAGTCTACTCCTCAACACAGATACGCAGTATTTT. It encodes CASSLLLNTDTQYF.

This clonotype was seen repeatedly, ten times or more. The chain joins TRBV27 to TRBJ2-1; D is undetermined. Germline lookup yields CDR1 MNHEY and CDR2 SMNVEV (reference sequence). The V end lost 5 bases, the J end lost 10 bases, and 18 bases lay between the germline ends. CDR3 length: 14 amino acids. CDR3 DNA: TGTGCCAGCAGTCCAAGGGTGGTGGATCTAGAGCAGTTCTTC. Its translation: CASSPRVVDLEQFF.

This clonotype was recorded a few times. In DNA, the CDR3 is TGTGCCAGCAGTTACTGGACAGGGGGCCAGTACTTC. It translates to CASSYWTGGQYF. This sequence joins TRBV28 and TRBJ2-5, with 10 positions matching TRBD1. V trimming: 4 bases; J trimming: 10 bases; junction bases outside the gene matches: 3. CDR1 is MDHEN and CDR2 is SYDVKM in the germline V gene. The CDR3 is 12 amino acids.

This clonotype was detected ten times or more. The chain recombines TRBV28 with TRBJ1-6, with TRBD1 matching 8 bases. Germline trimming cut 2 bases from V and 4 bases from J; bases unmatched to any gene: 1. Germline assignment: CDR1 MDHEN and CDR2 SYDVKM. CDR3 length: 15 amino acids. The DNA of the CDR3 is TGTGCCAGCAGTTTAGGGACAGGTTATAATTCACCCCTCCACTTT. It encodes CASSLGTGYNSPLHF.

The rearrangement uses TRBV20-1 and TRBJ1-6; TRBD1 might be the D (5 bases). Trimming left V 0 bases short and J 0 bases short, with 9 bases between. CDR1 is DFQATT, CDR2 SNEGSKA, per germline (reference sequence). The CDR3 consists of 16 residues. CDR3 nucleotide sequence: TGCAGTGCTAGAGACCAAAGGGGCTCCTATAATTCACCCCTCCACTTT. Protein: CSARDQRGSYNSPLHF.

The V and J genes are TRBV28 and TRBJ2-5, with D possibly matching TRBD2 (5 bases). The CDR3 extends over 15 amino acids. V lost 8 bases and J 10 bases, leaving 26 bases between the germline ends. Per germline, CDR1 MDHEN and CDR2 SYDVKM. CDR3 sequence (DNA): TGTGCCAGCGCCCTTCAAGGGCGGGCAACGCTTGTCCAGTACTTC. This gives the protein CASALQGRATLVQYF.

The chain combines TRBV28 with TRBJ2-7; 7 positions match TRBD2. V gave up 5 bases and J gave up 1 base; unmatched junction bases: 11. The CDR3 loop spans 16 amino acids. Germline V CDR1 and CDR2: MDHEN, SYDVKM. The CDR3 here is CASSSPGLTLSYEQYF. CDR3 DNA: TGTGCCAGCAGTAGCCCGGGACTAACATTATCCTACGAGCAGTACTTC.

The chain carries TRBV19 and TRBJ1-5; D unresolved. The V gene's germline CDR1 is LNHDA and CDR2 SQIVND (reference sequence). The V end lost 3 bases, the J end lost 5 bases, and 8 bases lay between the germline ends. This CDR3 is built from 13 residues. The CDR3 reads CASSMGRDQPQHF. The CDR3 region has the DNA TGTGCCAGTAGTATGGGGAGGGATCAGCCCCAGCATTTT. Full variable domain (missing parts from reference TRBV19 and TRBJ1-5): DGGITQSPKYLFRKEGQNVTLSCEQNLNHDAMYWYRQDPGQGLRLIYYSQIVNDFQKGDIAEGYSVSREKKESFPLTVTSAQKNPTAFYLCASSMGRDQPQHFGDGTRLSIL.

V gene TRBV9 combines with J gene TRBJ2-6; 8 bases fit TRBD2. Germline loops: CDR1 SGDLS, CDR2 YYNGEE. This CDR3 comprises 18 residues. Unmatched junction bases numbered 9, after V lost 4 bases and J lost 0 bases. CDR3 sequence reads: CASSTGGGSPSGANVLTF. The CDR3 DNA reads as TGTGCCAGCAGCACCGGGGGGGGGTCCCCCTCTGGGGCCAACGTCCTGACTTTC. Full variable domain (remainder filled in from reference TRBV9 and TRBJ2-6): DSGVTQTPKHLITATGQRVTLRCSPRSGDLSVYWYQQSLDQGLQFLIQYYNGEERAKGNILERFSAQQFPDLHSELNLSSLELGDSALYFCASSTGGGSPSGANVLTFGAGSRLTVL.

V usage is TRBV7-9 and J usage is TRBJ2-7; TRBD1 is a possible D gene (6 bases). CDR3 length equals 13 residues. Trimming stripped 5 bases from V and 7 bases from J, with 15 bases between. In germline, CDR1 is SEHNR, CDR2 FQNEAQ (reference sequence). The CDR3 sequence: CASSPNRVGEQYF. The CDR3 DNA sequence: TGTGCCAGCAGCCCAAACAGGGTCGGGGAGCAGTACTTC.

Many counts were recorded for this clonotype. The chain combines TRBV20-1 with TRBJ1-5; D call uncertain. Looked up from germline, CDR1 is DFQATT and CDR2 is SNEGSKA (reference sequence). Between the trimmed V and J ends, which lost 0 bases and 4 bases, there was a span of 4 bases. CDR3 length: 12 residues. The CDR3 region has the DNA TGCAGTGCTAGAGATCGGAATCAGCCCCAGCATTTT. Amino acids: CSARDRNQPQHF.

This clonotype was detected only a few times. The gene calls are TRBV6-9 and TRBJ2-7; D unresolved. Per the germline V gene, CDR1 is MNHGY and CDR2 is SVAAGI. This CDR3 region has 14 residues. Between the trimmed V and J ends, which lost 2 bases and 3 bases, there was a span of 11 bases. CDR3 amino acids: CASSYVPEYYEQYF. In nucleotides, the CDR3 is TGTGCCAGCAGTTATGTCCCTGAATACTACGAGCAGTACTTC.

This clonotype showed up many times. The V and J genes are TRBV13 and TRBJ2-3; TRBD1 agrees at 9 bases. CDR3 size: 16 residues. Per the germline V gene, CDR1 is PRHDT and CDR2 is FYEKMQ (reference sequence). V was pared by 6 bases and J by 2 bases, with 9 bases of the junction left unmatched. CDR3 in amino acids: CASRATGGKPTDTQYF. For the CDR3, the DNA is TGTGCCAGCAGGGCAACAGGGGGCAAGCCCACAGATACGCAGTATTTT.

This clonotype was seen a single time. This may arise from a read error, as a much more abundant clone is one base away. It is likely a read error, because the conserved phenylalanine at the end of the CDR3 is missing. The rearrangement links TRBV7-9 to TRBJ2-2, with D tentatively TRBD1 or TRBD2 (6 bases each). Trimming shortened V by 5 bases and J by 0 bases, and 13 bases separated the two germline ends. Looked up from germline, CDR1 is SEHNR and CDR2 is FQNEAQ (reference sequence). The CDR3 sequence is 16 residues long. The DNA of the CDR3 is TGTGCCAGCAGCCCCCGGGGGACAACGAACACCGGGGAGCTGTTTTGT. Protein: CASSPRGTTNTGELFC.